The subject of this entry is one TCR beta chain. Participants, about 18 to 100 years old, spanned approximately 26 US areas. This record comes from a study of blood T cell repertoires in COVID-19. Turning to the study itself: The United States, Italy and Spain were the sources of the acute and convalescent COVID-19 samples. The cDNA or gDNA used as material had been derived from T cells, B-cell-depleted T cells, or PBMCs.

Trimming took 6 bases from V and 7 from J; bases not matched to a gene: 9. Germline lookup yields CDR1 SQVTM and CDR2 ANQGSEA. CDR3 length equals 13 residues. Source study methods: How many nucleated cells were present was estimated from reference gene primer amplification. Data came from immunoSEQ multiplex PCR; TCRdb stores just in-frame clones and leaves some out. V, J and clone size derive from that table, while D and trimming were established from the DNA sequence. The sample lists some 430,000 clones, 90% occurring once. The chain links TRBV29-1 to TRBJ1-2; the match to TRBD1 covers 9 bases. This receptor was taken from a man between 18 and 29 years old who had recovered from COVID-19. Sample: PBMCs or T cells enriched from blood (not recorded which). CDR3 in DNA: TGCAGCGTGAAACGGGACAGGGCGTTTGGCTACACCTTC. Translation gives CSVKRDRAFGYTF. Full variable domain (missing parts from reference TRBV29-1 and TRBJ1-2): SAVISQKPSRDICQRGTSLTIQCQVDSQVTMMFWYRQQPGQSLTLIATANQGSEATYESGFVIDKFPISRPNLTFSTLTVSNMSPEDSSIYLCSVKRDRAFGYTFGSGTRLTVV.